The 2 T cell receptor beta chains listed next were all sequenced from one sample in a study of shared clonotypes between healthy human individuals. Sequencing used immunoSEQ multiplex PCR; TCRdb keeps in-frame clones, though not all of them. The sample holds about 600,000 clones, around 97% seen once. Sequenced input: naive CD4+ T cells sorted from blood. Sample subset: CD45RA+ positively selected. Every receptor here comes from a woman aged 25 to 39 in good health.

The chain recombines TRBV7-3 with TRBJ2-1; D is ambiguous. The CDR3 sequence is 12 residues long. CDR1 and CDR2 (germline): SGHTA, FQGTGA. Trimming cost V 5 bases and J 6 bases, with 8 bases left between them. For the CDR3, the DNA is TGTGCCAGCAGCACCCCGGGCAATGAGCAGTTCTTC. Protein sequence: CASSTPGNEQFF.

The chain combines TRBV10-3 with TRBJ1-2; 8 nucleotides align to TRBD1. The CDR3 runs 16 residues. Looked up from germline, CDR1 is ENHRY and CDR2 is SYGVKD. The junction had 17 bases not matched to a gene; V was cut back by 6 bases and J by 8 bases. The CDR3 DNA sequence: TGTGCCATCAGATCAGGGGGCCCAGACCATGCACGAGGCTACACCTTC. It encodes CAIRSGGPDHARGYTF.